This T cell receptor beta chain was identified during a study of cytomegalovirus exposure and HLA in healthy donors (dated by TCRdb to the late 2010s). The study in broad terms: In an earlier analysis of 550 to 750 of the donors, roughly 300 Gb of sequence data and 117 million unique TCR beta sequences from about 179 million T cells were reported. The study aimed to test whether signatures of past pathogen exposure could be identified by cataloging public T cell receptors. Donor age, sex, ethnicity and CMV serostatus were compiled alongside the repertoire data. An earlier analysis of nearly 600 of the donors applied high-throughput TCR beta sequencing to assess whether each TCR beta V gene segment acted as functional or pseudogenic. Using immunosequencing, the study profiled T cell repertoires from 550 to 750 subjects and related those repertoires to cytomegalovirus serostatus. Of the 398 genotyped donors, roughly 85% fell in the genetic ancestry cluster associated with self-reported Caucasian donors. High-throughput TCR immunosequencing, statistical association of individual TCRs with disease status, and machine learning were combined to predict cytomegalovirus infection status. A later analysis re-analyzed previously published TCR beta repertoires from roughly 630 donors and added high-resolution HLA genotyping to study TCR occurrence patterns. HLA typing included class I and class II loci at four-digit resolution. A later genetic analysis took genome-wide SNP genotypes for about 55% of the 666 donors and used that subset as a discovery cohort. Typing coverage varied by locus: about 629-640 donors for A, B, C, DRB1 and DQB1; approximately 500 for DQA1; about 600 for DPA1; under 490 for DPB1. Besides the first cohort of 666 subjects, a separate validation cohort made up of roughly 130 different subjects was used. The later analysis used no new phenotypic data to find candidate immune exposures, relying instead on TCR beta sequences and their occurrence across donors. All discovery cohort repertoires had been generated on a single sequencing platform. Roughly 5 DR-DQ haplotypes were handled as single units for association and clustering, since linkage in the cohort was strong. Among 398 genotyped donors of the cohort, an average of 235,054 unique TCR beta nucleotide sequences were sequenced per donor, roughly 20% of them non-productive. An early release covering more than 500 HLA-typed donors comprised 250 to 350 gigabases of sequencing data and around 80 million unique TCR sequences.

In total, approximately 690 healthy bone marrow donors made up the cohort. At the time of sampling, all cohort members were nominally healthy, though unrecorded immune exposures were likely present. The donor tested CMV seronegative, placing the donor among the 350 or so seronegative members of the cohort. Each donor provided a peripheral blood sample, and peripheral blood mononuclear cells were used for TCR beta sequencing. Genomic DNA was extracted from the blood cell samples with the Qiagen DNeasy Blood Extraction Kit. Note on this clone: Which antigen it targets is not known. No base quality information exists; no much larger clone differs at one position.

General findings and caveats noted by the study authors: Some IMGT-functional V segments, including TRBV6-2 and TRBV6-3, could not be told apart with the 87-base-pair reads, so those segments were excluded. A few of the identified cytomegalovirus-associated TCR beta chains were confirmed in vitro to be specific for cytomegalovirus antigens. Cytomegalovirus status was reported to be diagnosed by the classifier with high specificity and sensitivity in both the original and validation cohorts. The study gave a list of 150 to 200 TCR beta chains associated with cytomegalovirus. Linkage disequilibrium might explain the correlated functional status among segregating V segments, but an unknown experimental factor could not be ruled out. Specific HLA alleles were associated with roughly 17,000 TCR beta sequences at a false discovery rate of 0.05 in a later analysis. When HLA alleles, especially DR and DQ, strongly co-occurred, attributing TCR associations to individual alleles was difficult. In a later analysis, HLA-associated TCR beta chains showed more clonal expansion and lower generation probabilities than non-associated chains that were equally common. According to a later analysis, most CMV-associated TCR beta chains appeared to be HLA-restricted, and the HLA associations seemed to be driven largely by CMV exposure. In an earlier analysis of about 600 of the donors, most TCR beta V segments appeared in productive rearrangements about 87% or about 30% of the time, broadly matching IMGT annotations. CMV serostatus was the only immune exposure information available for the cohort. Most TCR sequences were seen in very few donors, while some public TCRs were found in many individuals. Because HLA typing was missing for some donors at each locus, association tests included only the typed subset. A later analysis found that TCR association rates varied across HLA loci, with DRB1 alleles showing the most associated TCRs and HLA-C alleles the fewest. Only TCR beta chains were sequenced in this cohort, and the absence of alpha or paired-chain data limited detectable features. A cluster of highly shared sequence variants was judged likely to be a technical artifact of the sequencing pipeline. A further reported finding was that TCR beta sequences accurately predicted the HLA-A and HLA-B alleles for most subjects in the first cohort. An association between a missense DCLRE1C variant and V-gene and J-gene trimming of TCR beta chains was found in a later genetic analysis and replicated in an independent cohort. Compared with the 666-donor mean, donors in an Asian-associated ancestry cluster had fewer N-insertions in productive TCRs, according to a later genetic analysis. Roughly uniform sequencing depth across donors was assumed in presence/absence analyses, although this assumption may not hold. It was suggested by the authors that the approach could potentially be generalized to other disease states and immunological phenotypes. In a later analysis, several top co-occurrence clusters were reported to appear linked to parvovirus B19, influenza, CMV and Epstein-Barr virus. Because counts were too low, roughly 17 rarely observed V segments, including chromosome 9 orphons, were left out of the earlier analysis of several hundred of the donors.

Taken from cysteine to phenylalanine, the CDR3 has 17 residues. Only the CDR3 part of the read is kept: 51 bases, read in frame from the first base. From a lookup of the germline V gene (reference sequence), CDR1 and CDR2 are MNHEY and SMNVEV. V drops 7 bases and J drops 2 bases, leaving 18 bases in between. The library was built by means of the immunoSEQ multiplex PCR assay. For the multiplex PCR, a mixture combining 60 forward primers for TCR Vbeta segments and 13 reverse primers for TCR Jbeta segments was used. The CDR3 region of rearranged TCR beta genes was amplified from genomic DNA by a multiplex PCR assay. On the Illumina HiSeq System, the amplified TCR beta libraries were sequenced as 87-base-pair reads. Under the source paper's analysis protocol: In a later analysis, tens of millions of unique TCR beta chains were counted across the 500 to 850 repertoires, and approximately 11 million of these chains were shared by at least two donors. To remove PCR and sequencing errors, raw reads were error-corrected and collapsed into unique sequences using a nearest-neighbor algorithm that merged closely related sequences. V, D and J gene segments were assigned by aligning CDR3 sequences to IMGT reference sequences. For a sequence to be retained, at least a six-nucleotide match to both a V gene segment and a J gene segment was required. A rearrangement was called productive if the CDR3 had no stop codons and remained in frame with V and J, and every other rearrangement was called non-productive. Following IMGT convention, CDR3 was defined as the stretch from the second conserved V-encoded cysteine up to the conserved J-encoded phenylalanine. The earlier analysis of 587 of the donors excluded sequences that lacked an unambiguous match to a single V gene segment. In an earlier analysis of around 600 of the donors, V segments were called functional above 56.7% productive rearrangements and were called segregating when the between-donor standard deviation exceeded 5%. A statistical classification framework was developed to diagnose cytomegalovirus status using the catalog of TCR beta chain sequences. In a later analysis, V and J genes were assigned by comparing TCR nucleotide sequences against IMGT/GENE-DB human TR gene sequences. Using the TCRdist pipeline, a later analysis assigned CDR3 sequences along with most-parsimonious VDJ recombination scenarios. In a later analysis, each TCR beta chain was defined by its CDR3 amino acid sequence together with its V-gene family, and reads lacking a unique V-gene family were excluded. To address suspected cross-contamination and a sequencing artifact, a later analysis removed approximately 600 highly shared, low-generation-probability nucleotide sequences. For each public chain, a later analysis derived a clonal expansion index from normalized ranks of inferred template counts within each repertoire. Generation probabilities in a later analysis came from a VDJ recombination model fitted to out-of-frame rearrangements, and those results were checked against IGoR. Hypergeometric tests were used in a later analysis to score TCR-TCR, TCR-HLA and TCR-CMV co-occurrence, with a repertoire-size bias correction applied to the TCR pairs. False discovery rates were estimated in a later analysis by permuting HLA or CMV assignments 20 times. A later analysis grouped co-occurring TCRs with DBSCAN, adding TCRdist sequence similarity when clustering within HLA-allele-positive subsets. For co-occurrence clustering, repertoires with fewer than 30,000 or more than 120,000 public chains were excluded, along with four or five repertoires with anomalous nucleotide sharing. Sourced from immuneACCESS, this table was stored by TCRdb with only in-frame sequences that have V and J called. A share of the clones is absent; for the studies checked, an unresolved V gene accounts for under half, and the remainder has no known explanation. The DNA gave D and trimming, while V, J and clone size come from that table. This sample has 100,000 to 150,000 clones in its table, and 70% to 85% of those were observed once. The ten largest clones add up to more than 2.5% of the sample.

This chain joins TRBV27 to TRBJ2-6, and TRBD1 may be the D gene, going by 6 matching bases. This sequence originates from a woman aged 50 to 60 in good health and CMV-seronegative. The sequencing sample was made of PBMCs. This receptor carries the CDR3 CASTLMGAGTGANVLTF. The nucleotides read TGTGCCAGCACCCTAATGGGGGCAGGGACTGGGGCCAACGTCCTGACTTTC.